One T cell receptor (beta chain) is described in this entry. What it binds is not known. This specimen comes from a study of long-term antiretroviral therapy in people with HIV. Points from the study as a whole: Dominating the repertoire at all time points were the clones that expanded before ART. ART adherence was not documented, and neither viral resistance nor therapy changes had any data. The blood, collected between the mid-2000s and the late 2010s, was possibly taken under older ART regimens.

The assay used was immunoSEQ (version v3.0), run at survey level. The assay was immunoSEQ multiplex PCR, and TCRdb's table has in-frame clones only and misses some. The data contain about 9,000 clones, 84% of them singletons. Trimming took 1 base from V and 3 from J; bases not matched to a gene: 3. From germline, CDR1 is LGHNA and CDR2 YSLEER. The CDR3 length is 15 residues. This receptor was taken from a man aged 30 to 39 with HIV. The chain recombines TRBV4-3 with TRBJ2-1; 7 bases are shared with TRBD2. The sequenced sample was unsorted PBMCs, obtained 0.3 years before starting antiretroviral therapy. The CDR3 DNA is TGCGCCAGCAGCCAAGCCGCTAGCGGCTACAATGAGCAGTTCTTC. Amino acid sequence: CASSQAASGYNEQFF.